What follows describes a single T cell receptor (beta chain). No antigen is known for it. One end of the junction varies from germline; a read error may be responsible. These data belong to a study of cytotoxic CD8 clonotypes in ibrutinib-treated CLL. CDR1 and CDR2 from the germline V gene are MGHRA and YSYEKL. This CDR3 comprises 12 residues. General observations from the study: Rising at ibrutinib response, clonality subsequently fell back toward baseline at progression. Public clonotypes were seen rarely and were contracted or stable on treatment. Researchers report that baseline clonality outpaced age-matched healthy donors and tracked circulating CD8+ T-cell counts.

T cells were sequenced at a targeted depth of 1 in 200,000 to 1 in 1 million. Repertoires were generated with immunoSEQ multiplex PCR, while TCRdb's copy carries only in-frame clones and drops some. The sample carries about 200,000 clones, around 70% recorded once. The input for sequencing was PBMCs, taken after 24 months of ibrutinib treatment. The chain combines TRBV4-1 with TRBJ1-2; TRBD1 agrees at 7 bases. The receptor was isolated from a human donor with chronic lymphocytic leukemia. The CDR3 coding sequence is TGCGCCAGCAGCCATTCCGGGACAGATTTTCGCTTC. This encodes CASSHSGTDFRF.